The present T cell receptor (beta chain) was sequenced within a study of T-cell memory formation after mild COVID-19 (dated by TCRdb to the early 2020s). With regard to the full study: Most TCR sequence clusters were specific to one of the two donors. In a couple of donors, T-cell clones that expanded and contracted after mild COVID-19 were tracked by sequencing TCRalpha and TCRbeta repertoires over time. Two young, previously healthy adult volunteers, one female and one male, were included in the cohort. Overall results and qualifications from the work: SARS-CoV-2 specificity was not confirmed for the second-wave clones peaking on day 37. Some responding clones were detected in pre-infection memory, which suggested that pre-existing cross-reactive memory T cells had joined the SARS-CoV-2 response. From day 15 to 85, contracting clones showed balanced CD4/CD8 phenotypes, whereas a second wave of clones that expanded from day 15 to 37 leaned towards CD4+. Contracting CD4+ clones appeared mostly in the CM and EM memory subsets, whereas CD8+ clones were enriched in EMRA. Only a couple of mild cases were covered in the study, and larger cohorts including severe cases with pre-infection samples were considered necessary.

The instrument was an Illumina NovaSeq 6000. Using 5'RACE with constant-segment primers, TCRalpha and TCRbeta cDNA libraries were constructed, with sample barcodes and unique molecular identifiers added in the process. RNA was extracted from every sample with Trizol reagent. Library amplification was performed in two PCR steps, and a second sample barcode and Illumina TruSeq adapters were introduced in the second step. Sequencing of libraries was performed on an Illumina NovaSeq with 2 x 150 bp paired-end reads. Per the source publication's procedure: Demultiplexing of reads and collapsing into UMI-guided consensus sequences were performed with migec v1.2.7. Using mixcr v2.1.11, UMI consensuses were aligned to TRA and TRB V and J templates and then assembled into clonotypes. A clonotype was counted as expanded or contracted only if both edgeR and NoisET called the change significant, with noise models trained on biological replicates. For edgeR calls, the cutoffs were a false discovery rate-adjusted p below 0.01 and a log2 fold-change threshold of 1. PCA with hierarchical clustering of max-normalized trajectories of the 1000 most abundant clonotypes was used as exploratory dynamics analysis. Separately sequenced CD4+ and CD8+ repertoires were used to assign the CD4 or CD8 phenotype of responding clones. TCRdb passed the public sequencing reads through fastp at Q25 and MiXCR, retaining productive beta sequences. Every distinct CDR3 protein forms one entry, paired with its most common genes and DNA. The V and J calls come from TCRdb's annotation, not from the publication. For this sample the table gives about 470,000 distinct CDR3 sequences, of which 25% were detected only once. Together, the top ten hold 9.5% to 15% of the sample.

Ficoll-Paque density gradient centrifugation was the method used to isolate PBMCs. In this sample, this clonotype turned up a few times. What this receptor recognizes is not known. Within one base of it there is no much larger clone, and no base qualities were kept. The sequence came from an adult woman who had mild COVID-19 (a few samples of this study predate the infection). The sample titles of this study are shuffled in the database, so cell type and time point are left out; the donor was told from shared clones. Material for sequencing was PBMCs or a T cell subset sorted from them (not recorded which).

The nucleotide sequence reads as follows: TGTGCCAGCAGCTCCTACGGGACAAGGACCACCCCGGGGATCTACGAGCAGTACTTC. This is translated as CASSSYGTRTTPGIYEQYF. The receptor chain draws on TRBV5-6 and TRBJ2-7; tentative D gene TRBD1, with 6 bases matching. The germline V gene yields SGHDT for CDR1 and YYEEEE for CDR2. CDR3 length: 19 amino acids, cysteine to phenylalanine. Of all the DNA, just the CDR3 is kept, 57 bases in frame from base 1. V was cut back by 3 bases and J by 3 bases, leaving a gap of 28 bases between them. The reference TRBV5-6 and TRBJ2-7 proteins fill in what lies around the CDR3, so the full variable domain reads DAGVTQSPTHLIKTRGQQVTLRCSPKSGHDTVSWYQQALGQGPQFIFQYYEEEERQRGNFPDRFSGHQFPNYSSELNVNALLLGDSALYLCASSSYGTRTTPGIYEQYFGPGTRLTVT.